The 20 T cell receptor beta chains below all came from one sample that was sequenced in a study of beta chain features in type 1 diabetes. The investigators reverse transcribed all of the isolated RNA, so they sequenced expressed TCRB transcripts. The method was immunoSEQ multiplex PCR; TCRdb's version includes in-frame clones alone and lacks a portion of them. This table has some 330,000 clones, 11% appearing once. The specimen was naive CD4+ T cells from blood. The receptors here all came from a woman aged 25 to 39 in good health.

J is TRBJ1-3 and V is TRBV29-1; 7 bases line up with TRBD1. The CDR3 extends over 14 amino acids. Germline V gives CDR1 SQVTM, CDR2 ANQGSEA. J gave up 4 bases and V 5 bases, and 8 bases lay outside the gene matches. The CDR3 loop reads CSVWKGAPGNTIYF. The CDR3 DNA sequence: TGCAGCGTTTGGAAGGGGGCGCCGGGAAACACCATATATTTT. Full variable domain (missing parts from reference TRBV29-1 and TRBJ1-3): SAVISQKPSRDICQRGTSLTIQCQVDSQVTMMFWYRQQPGQSLTLIATANQGSEATYESGFVIDKFPISRPNLTFSTLTVSNMSPEDSSIYLCSVWKGAPGNTIYFGEGSWLTVV.

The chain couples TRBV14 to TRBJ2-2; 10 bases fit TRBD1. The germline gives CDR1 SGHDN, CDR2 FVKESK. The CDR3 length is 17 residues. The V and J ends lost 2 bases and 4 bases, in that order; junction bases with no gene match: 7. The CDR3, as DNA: TGTGCCAGCAGCCAAAGAGCAGGACAGGGGGTCACCGGGGAGCTGTTTTTT. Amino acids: CASSQRAGQGVTGELFF.

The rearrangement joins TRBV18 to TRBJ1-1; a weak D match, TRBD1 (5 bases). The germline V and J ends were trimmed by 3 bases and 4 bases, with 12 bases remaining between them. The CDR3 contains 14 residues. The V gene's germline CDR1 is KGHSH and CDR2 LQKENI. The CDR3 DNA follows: TGTGCCAGCTCACCCAGGGAAATGAGCACTGAAGCTTTCTTT. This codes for CASSPREMSTEAFF.

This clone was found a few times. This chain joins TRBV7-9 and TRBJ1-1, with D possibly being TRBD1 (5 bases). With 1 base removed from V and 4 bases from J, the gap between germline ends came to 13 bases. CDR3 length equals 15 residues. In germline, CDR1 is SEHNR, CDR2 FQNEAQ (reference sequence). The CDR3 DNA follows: TGTGCCAGCAGCTTAGAGGGCGGGGGATCCACTGAAGCTTTCTTT. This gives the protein CASSLEGGGSTEAFF.

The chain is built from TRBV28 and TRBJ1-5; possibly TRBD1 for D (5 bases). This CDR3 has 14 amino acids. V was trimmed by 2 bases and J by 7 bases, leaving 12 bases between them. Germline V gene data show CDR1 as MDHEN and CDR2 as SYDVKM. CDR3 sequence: CASSLRGGGQPQHF. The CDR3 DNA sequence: TGTGCCAGCAGTTTACGGGGGGGAGGCCAGCCCCAGCATTTT.

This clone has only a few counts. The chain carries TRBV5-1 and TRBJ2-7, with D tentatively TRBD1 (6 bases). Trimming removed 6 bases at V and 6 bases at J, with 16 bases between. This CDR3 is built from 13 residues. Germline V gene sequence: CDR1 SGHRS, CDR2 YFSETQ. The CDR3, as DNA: TGCGCCAGCATGAGAGACAGGTTGTCCGAGCAGTACTTC. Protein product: CASMRDRLSEQYF.

The CDR3 bases are TGTGCCAGCAGCCAAGTCGGGTACGAGCAGTACTTC. Translation gives CASSQVGYEQYF. The chain is built from TRBV14 and TRBJ2-7; D remains unclear. Trimming removed 1 base from V and 4 bases from J, with 5 bases in between. The germline gives CDR1 SGHDN, CDR2 FVKESK. The CDR3 runs to 12 residues.

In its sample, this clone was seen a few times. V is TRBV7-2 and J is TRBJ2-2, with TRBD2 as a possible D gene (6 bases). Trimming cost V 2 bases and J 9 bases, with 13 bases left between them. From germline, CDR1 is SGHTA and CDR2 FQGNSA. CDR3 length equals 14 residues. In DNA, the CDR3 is TGTGCCAGCAGCTTAATATCCGGGAGCAGGGAGCTGTTTTTT. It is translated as CASSLISGSRELFF.

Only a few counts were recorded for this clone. CDR3 sequence reads: CASTLTGELFF. CDR3 DNA: TGTGCCAGTACCCTAACCGGGGAGCTGTTTTTT. This chain links TRBV19 with TRBJ2-2; D gene uncertain. The V end was cut by 7 bases, the J end by 5 bases, with 5 bases between. The germline V gene encodes CDR1 LNHDA and CDR2 SQIVND (reference sequence). The CDR3 totals 11 residues.

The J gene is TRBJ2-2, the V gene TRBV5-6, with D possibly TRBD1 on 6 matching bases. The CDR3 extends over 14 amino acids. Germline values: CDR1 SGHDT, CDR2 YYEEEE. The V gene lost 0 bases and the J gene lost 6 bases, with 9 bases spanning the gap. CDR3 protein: CASSLGSGAGELFF. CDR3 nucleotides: TGTGCCAGCAGCTTGGGATCAGGGGCCGGGGAGCTGTTTTTT.

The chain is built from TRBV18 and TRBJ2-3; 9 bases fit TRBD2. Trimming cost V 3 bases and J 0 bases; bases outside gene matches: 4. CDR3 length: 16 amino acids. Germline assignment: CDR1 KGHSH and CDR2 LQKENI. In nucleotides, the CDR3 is TGTGCCAGCTCACCCCTAGCGGGACTTAGCACAGATACGCAGTATTTT. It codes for CASSPLAGLSTDTQYF.

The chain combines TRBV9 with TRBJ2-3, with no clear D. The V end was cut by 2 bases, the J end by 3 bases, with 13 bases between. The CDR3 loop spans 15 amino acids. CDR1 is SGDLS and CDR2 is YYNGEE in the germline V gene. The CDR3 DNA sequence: TGTGCCAGCAGCGTGACTCGGCTTGGAACAGATACGCAGTATTTT. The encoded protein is CASSVTRLGTDTQYF.

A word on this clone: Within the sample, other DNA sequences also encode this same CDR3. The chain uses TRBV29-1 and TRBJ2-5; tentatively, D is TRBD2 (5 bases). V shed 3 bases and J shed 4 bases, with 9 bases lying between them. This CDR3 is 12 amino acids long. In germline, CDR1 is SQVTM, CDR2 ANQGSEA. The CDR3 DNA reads TGCAGCGTTGAGACCGGAGGAGAGACCCAGTACTTC. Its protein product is CSVETGGETQYF. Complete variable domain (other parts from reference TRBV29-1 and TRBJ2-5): SAVISQKPSRDICQRGTSLTIQCQVDSQVTMMFWYRQQPGQSLTLIATANQGSEATYESGFVIDKFPISRPNLTFSTLTVSNMSPEDSSIYLCSVETGGETQYFGPGTRLLVL.

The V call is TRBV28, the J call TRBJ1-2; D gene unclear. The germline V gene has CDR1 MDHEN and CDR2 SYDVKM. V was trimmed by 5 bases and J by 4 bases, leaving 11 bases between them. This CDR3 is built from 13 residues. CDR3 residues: CASSAGDTYGYTF. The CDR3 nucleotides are TGTGCCAGCAGTGCGGGCGATACCTATGGCTACACCTTC.

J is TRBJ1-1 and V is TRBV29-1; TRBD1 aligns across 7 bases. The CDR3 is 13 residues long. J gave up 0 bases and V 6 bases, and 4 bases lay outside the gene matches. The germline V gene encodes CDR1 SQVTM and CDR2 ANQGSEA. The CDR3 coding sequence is TGCAGCGTATCACAGGGGATGAACACTGAAGCTTTCTTT. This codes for CSVSQGMNTEAFF. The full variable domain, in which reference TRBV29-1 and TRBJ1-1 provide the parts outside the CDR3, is SAVISQKPSRDICQRGTSLTIQCQVDSQVTMMFWYRQQPGQSLTLIATANQGSEATYESGFVIDKFPISRPNLTFSTLTVSNMSPEDSSIYLCSVSQGMNTEAFFGQGTRLTVV.

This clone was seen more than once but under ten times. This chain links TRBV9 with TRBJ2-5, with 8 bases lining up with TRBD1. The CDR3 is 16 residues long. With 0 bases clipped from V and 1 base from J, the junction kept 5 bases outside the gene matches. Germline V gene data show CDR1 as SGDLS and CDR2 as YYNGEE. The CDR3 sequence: CASSVARTGTQETQYF. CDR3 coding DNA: TGTGCCAGCAGCGTAGCTCGGACAGGGACCCAAGAGACCCAGTACTTC.

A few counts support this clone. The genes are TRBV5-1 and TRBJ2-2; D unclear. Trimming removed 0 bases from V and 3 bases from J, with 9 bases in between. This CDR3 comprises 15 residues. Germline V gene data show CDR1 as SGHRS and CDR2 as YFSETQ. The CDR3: CASSLVESDTGELFF. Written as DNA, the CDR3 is TGCGCCAGCAGCTTGGTTGAATCGGACACCGGGGAGCTGTTTTTT.

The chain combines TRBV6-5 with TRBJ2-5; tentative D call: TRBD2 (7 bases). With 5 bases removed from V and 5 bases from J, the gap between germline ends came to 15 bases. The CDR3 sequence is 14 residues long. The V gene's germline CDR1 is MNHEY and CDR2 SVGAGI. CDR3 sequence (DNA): TGTGCCAGCAGTAGGGGGGGATCTAGGGAGACCCAGTACTTC. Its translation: CASSRGGSRETQYF.

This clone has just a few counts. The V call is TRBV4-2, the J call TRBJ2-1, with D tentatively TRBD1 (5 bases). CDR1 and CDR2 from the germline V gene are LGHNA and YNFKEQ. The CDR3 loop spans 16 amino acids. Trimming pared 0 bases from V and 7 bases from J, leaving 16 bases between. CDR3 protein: CASSQDQERGKNEQFF. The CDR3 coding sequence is TGTGCCAGCAGCCAAGATCAGGAAAGGGGTAAGAATGAGCAGTTCTTC.

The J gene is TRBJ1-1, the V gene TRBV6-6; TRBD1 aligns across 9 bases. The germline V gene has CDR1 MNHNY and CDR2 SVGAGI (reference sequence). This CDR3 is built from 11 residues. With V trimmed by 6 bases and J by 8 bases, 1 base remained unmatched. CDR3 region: CASSGQGEAFF. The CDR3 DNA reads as TGTGCCAGCAGCGGACAGGGGGAAGCTTTCTTT.